This entry concerns a single TCR beta chain. The assay was immunoSEQ multiplex PCR, and TCRdb's table has in-frame clones only and misses some. This sample yields some 630,000 clones, of which approximately 79% are seen a single time; approximately 2% belongs to the top ten. The entry originates in a study of shared clonotypes between healthy human individuals. V lost 0 bases and J lost 5, with 11 bases in between. CDR3 length: 15 amino acids. Germline CDR1 KGHSH, CDR2 LQKENI. The receptor comes from a woman in her thirties in good health. The sequenced material came from memory CD4+ T cells sorted from blood. The subset: CD45RA-negative fraction. The V gene is TRBV18, the J gene TRBJ2-1, with a weak D call TRBD2 (5 bases). CDR3 region: CASSPPGSLDNEQFF. The CDR3 DNA follows: TGTGCCAGCTCACCACCGGGGAGTCTGGACAATGAGCAGTTCTTC.